This section outlines one T cell receptor beta chain sequence together with its context. What it recognizes is unknown. The sequence runs out 3 residues before the end of the CDR3; the remainder is reconstructed from the germline J gene. The CDR3 is 14 amino acids. Germline V gene sequence: CDR1 SGHAT, CDR2 FQNNGV. The V gene end was trimmed by 1 base and the J gene end by 7 bases; junction bases not matched to a gene: 0. Produced via immunoSEQ multiplex PCR; TCRdb's table is partial and in-frame only. The sample data list about 30,000 clones. The sample belongs to a study of T cells in women clearing cervical HPV infection. The overall study: Case blood drawn at lesion detection; control blood after infection cleared. For cases, blood was sampled a median around 150 days after lesion detection, interquartile range roughly 80 to 200 days. Study observations and caveats: CIN3+ cases had significantly higher TCR repertoire richness than controls, but evenness did not differ.

The sequence came from a woman aged 18-69 years with a cervical HPV16 infection that either progressed to CIN3+ or cleared (not recorded which). The specimen was blood buffy coat. J is TRBJ1-6 and V is TRBV11-2; 8 nucleotides line up with TRBD1. The part of the CDR3 DNA that was read is TGTGCCAGCAGCTTAGGACAGGGGAATTCACCC. Translation gives CASSLGQGNSP. The CDR3 reads in full as CASSLGQGNSPLHF.